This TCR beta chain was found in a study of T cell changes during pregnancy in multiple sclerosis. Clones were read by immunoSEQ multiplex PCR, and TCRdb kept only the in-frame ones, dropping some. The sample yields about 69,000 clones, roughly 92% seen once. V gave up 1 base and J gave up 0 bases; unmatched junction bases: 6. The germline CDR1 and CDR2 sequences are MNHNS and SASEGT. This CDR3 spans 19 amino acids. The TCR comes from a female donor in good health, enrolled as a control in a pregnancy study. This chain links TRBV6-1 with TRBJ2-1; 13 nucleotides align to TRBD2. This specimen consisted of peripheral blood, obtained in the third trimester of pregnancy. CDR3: CASSEGTSGSGPSYNEQFF. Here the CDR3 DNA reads TGTGCCAGCAGTGAAGGGACTAGCGGGAGCGGTCCCTCCTACAATGAGCAGTTCTTC.